The subject of this entry is one T cell receptor (beta chain). The clone's antigen remains unknown. No base-level quality is on record; no much larger clone is a single base apart. The library came from RT-PCR. TCRdb lists the instrument as Illumina HiSeq 2500. TCRdb reworked the public reads: Q25 trimming with fastp, MiXCR clone assembly, productive beta chains retained. Rows with a matching CDR3 protein are joined into one entry that keeps the most common DNA and genes. The sample table records approximately 530,000 distinct CDR3 sequences; 6% to 9% of these occur just once. Jointly, the top ten make up roughly 13% of the sample. This entry is derived from a study of response to subunit inactivated influenza vaccine (dated by TCRdb to between 2018 and 2020). In the study overall: To follow how T cells responded to a trivalent subunit inactivated influenza vaccine, the researchers relied on deep quantitative profiling of the T cell receptor repertoire. Overall results and qualifications from the work: According to the authors, only a limited number of new T cells may be recruited by each seasonal influenza vaccination.

This specimen was PBMCs from blood, taken around 25 months after vaccination. The sequence derives from a man aged 45 to 75 who received an inactivated influenza vaccine. Donor details come from another sample of the same person, matched by shared clones.

The CDR3 loop reads CASSAPPFGQYF. Read as DNA, the sequence is TGTGCCAGCAGCGCGCCCCCATTCGGGCAGTACTTC. The chain employs TRBV7-9 and TRBJ2-7; the D gene is not confidently resolved. CDR1 is given as SEHNR and CDR2 as FQNEAQ, both from the germline V gene (reference sequence). From the cysteine through the phenylalanine, the CDR3 covers 12 amino acids. The CDR3 DNA has 36 bases and is translated from base 1. V is reduced by 5 bases and J by 9 bases, leaving a spacing of 14 bases between them.